This T cell receptor (beta chain) is from a study of neurological immune-mediated disorders. As for the study in general: Multiple sclerosis patients numbered some 35, of whom about 31 were relapsing-remitting and 3 secondary progressive. Notes on the study in general: Private repertoires in all groups were suggested by the absence of shared CDR3 amino acid sequences among expanded clones across subjects.

Germline CDR1 is LGHDT and CDR2 is YNNKEL (reference sequence). CDR3 length: 12 residues. V lost 0 bases and J 10 bases, leaving 7 bases between the germline ends. This clonotype was recorded many times. Antigen: not known. TCRdb reprocessed the 5' RACE reads via MiXCR and lists one record per CDR3 protein. The table has roughly 46,000 distinct CDR3 sequences, less than 2% seen once. The source is a woman between 40 and 50 years old with multiple sclerosis. Sequences were obtained from PBMCs. V gene TRBV3-1 combines with J gene TRBJ2-1; D call uncertain. CDR3 sequence (DNA): TGTGCCAGCAGCCAAGAGGTAGGGGAGCAGTTCTTC. It encodes CASSQEVGEQFF.